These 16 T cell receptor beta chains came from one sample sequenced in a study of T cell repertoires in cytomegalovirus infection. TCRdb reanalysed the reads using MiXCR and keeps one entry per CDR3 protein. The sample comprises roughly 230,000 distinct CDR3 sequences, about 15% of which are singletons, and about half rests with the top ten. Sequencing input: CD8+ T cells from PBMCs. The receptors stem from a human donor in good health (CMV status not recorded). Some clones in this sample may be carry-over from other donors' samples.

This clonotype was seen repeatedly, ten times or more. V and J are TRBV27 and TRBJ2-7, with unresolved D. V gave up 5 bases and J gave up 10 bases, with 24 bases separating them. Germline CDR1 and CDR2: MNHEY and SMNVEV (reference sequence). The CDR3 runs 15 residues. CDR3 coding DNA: TGTGCCAGCAGTCCACGACCTCTAGGAAAGCCCAGCCAGTACTTC. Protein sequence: CASSPRPLGKPSQYF.

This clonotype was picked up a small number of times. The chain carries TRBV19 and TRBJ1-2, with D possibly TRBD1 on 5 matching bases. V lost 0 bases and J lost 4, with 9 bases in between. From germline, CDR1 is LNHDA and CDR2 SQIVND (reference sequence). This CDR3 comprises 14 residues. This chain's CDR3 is CASSIDGHLYGYTF. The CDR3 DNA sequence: TGTGCCAGTAGTATAGATGGACACCTCTATGGCTACACCTTC. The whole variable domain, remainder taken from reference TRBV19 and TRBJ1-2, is DGGITQSPKYLFRKEGQNVTLSCEQNLNHDAMYWYRQDPGQGLRLIYYSQIVNDFQKGDIAEGYSVSREKKESFPLTVTSAQKNPTAFYLCASSIDGHLYGYTFGSGTRLTVV.

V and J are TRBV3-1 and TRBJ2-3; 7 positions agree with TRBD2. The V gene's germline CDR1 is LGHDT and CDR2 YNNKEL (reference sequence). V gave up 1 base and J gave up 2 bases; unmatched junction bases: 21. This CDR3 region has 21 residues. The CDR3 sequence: CASSQVSGNRPTSLYTDTQYF. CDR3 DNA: TGTGCCAGCAGCCAAGTGAGCGGGAACAGGCCCACCTCTTTGTACACAGATACGCAGTATTTT.

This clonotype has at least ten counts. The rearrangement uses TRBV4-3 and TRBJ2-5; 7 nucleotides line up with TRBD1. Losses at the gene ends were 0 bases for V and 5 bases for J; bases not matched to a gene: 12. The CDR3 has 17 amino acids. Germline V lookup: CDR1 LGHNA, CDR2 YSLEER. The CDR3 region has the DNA TGCGCCAGCAGCCAAGAAGGCCGACAGGGAAACGTGGAGACCCAGTACTTC. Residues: CASSQEGRQGNVETQYF.

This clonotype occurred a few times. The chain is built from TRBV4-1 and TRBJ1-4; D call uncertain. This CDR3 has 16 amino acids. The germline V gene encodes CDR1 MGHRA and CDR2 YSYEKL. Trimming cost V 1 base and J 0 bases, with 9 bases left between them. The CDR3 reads CASSQGGTATNEKLFF. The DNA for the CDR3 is TGCGCCAGCAGCCAAGGCGGAACCGCAACTAATGAAAAACTGTTTTTT.

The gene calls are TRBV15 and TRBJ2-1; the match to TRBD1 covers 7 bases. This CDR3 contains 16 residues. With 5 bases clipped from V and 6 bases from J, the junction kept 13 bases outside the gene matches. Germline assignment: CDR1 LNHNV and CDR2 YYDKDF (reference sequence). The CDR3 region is CATSWGRDSHPNEQFF. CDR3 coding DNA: TGTGCCACCAGCTGGGGCCGGGACAGCCACCCCAATGAGCAGTTCTTC.

CDR3 region: CASSSTQDYSNQPQHF. The CDR3 coding sequence is TGTGCCAGCAGCTCTACCCAGGATTATAGCAATCAGCCCCAGCATTTT. The rearrangement joins TRBV7-6 to TRBJ1-5; D is undetermined. Germline CDR1 reads SGHVS; CDR2 reads FNYEAQ. The V end lost 4 bases, the J end lost 0 bases, and 13 bases lay between the germline ends. CDR3 length: 16 amino acids.

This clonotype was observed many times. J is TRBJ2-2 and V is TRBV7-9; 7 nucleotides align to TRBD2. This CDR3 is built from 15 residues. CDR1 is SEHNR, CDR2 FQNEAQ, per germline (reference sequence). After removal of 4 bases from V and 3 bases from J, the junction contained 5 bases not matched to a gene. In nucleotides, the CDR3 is TGTGCCAGCAGCTGGGTTCGGGGGGACACCGGGGAGCTGTTTTTT. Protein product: CASSWVRGDTGELFF.

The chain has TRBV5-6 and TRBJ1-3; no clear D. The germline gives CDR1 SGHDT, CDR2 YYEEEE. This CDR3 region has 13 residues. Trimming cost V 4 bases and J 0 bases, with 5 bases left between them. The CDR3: CASSHSSGNTIYF. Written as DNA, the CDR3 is TGTGCCAGCAGCCACAGCTCTGGAAACACCATATATTTT.

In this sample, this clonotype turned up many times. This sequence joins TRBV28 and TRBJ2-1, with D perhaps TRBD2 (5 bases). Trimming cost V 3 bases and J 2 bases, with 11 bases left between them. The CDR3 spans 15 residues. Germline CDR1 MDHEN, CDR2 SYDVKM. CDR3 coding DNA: TGTGCCAGCAGTTTGCTGGACGGGACCTACAATGAGCAGTTCTTC. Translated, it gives CASSLLDGTYNEQFF.

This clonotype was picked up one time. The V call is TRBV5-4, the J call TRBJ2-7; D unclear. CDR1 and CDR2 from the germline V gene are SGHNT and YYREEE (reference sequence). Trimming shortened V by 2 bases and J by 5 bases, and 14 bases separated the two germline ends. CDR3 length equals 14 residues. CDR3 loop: CASSLSGSSDEQYF. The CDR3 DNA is TGTGCCAGCAGCTTATCAGGTAGTTCGGACGAGCAGTACTTC.

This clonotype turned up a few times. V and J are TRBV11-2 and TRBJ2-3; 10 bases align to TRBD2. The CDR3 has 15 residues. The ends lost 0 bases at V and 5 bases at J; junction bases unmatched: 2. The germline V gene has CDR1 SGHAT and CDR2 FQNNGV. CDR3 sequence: CASSLEGLAIDTQYF. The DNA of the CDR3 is TGTGCCAGCAGCTTAGAGGGACTAGCGATAGATACGCAGTATTTT.

The CDR3 sequence: CASSLDSYNSPLHF. CDR3 in DNA: TGTGCCAGCAGCTTAGATTCCTATAATTCACCCCTCCACTTT. This sequence joins TRBV7-6 and TRBJ1-6; D is unclear. The CDR3 runs 14 residues. V lost 1 base and J 1 base, leaving 2 bases between the germline ends. Germline V gene lookup returns CDR1 SGHVS and CDR2 FNYEAQ.

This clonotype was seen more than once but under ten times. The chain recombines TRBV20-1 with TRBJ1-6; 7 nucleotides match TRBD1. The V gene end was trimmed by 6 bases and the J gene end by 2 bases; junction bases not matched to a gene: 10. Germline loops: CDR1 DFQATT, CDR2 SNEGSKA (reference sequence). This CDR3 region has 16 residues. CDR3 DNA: TGCAGTGCGGTAGACAGGGCCCAGGCCTATAATTCACCCCTCCACTTT. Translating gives CSAVDRAQAYNSPLHF.

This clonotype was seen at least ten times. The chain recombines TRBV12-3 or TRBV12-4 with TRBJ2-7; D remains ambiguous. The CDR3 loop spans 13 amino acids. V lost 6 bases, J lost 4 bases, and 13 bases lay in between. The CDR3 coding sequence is TGTGCCAGCAGCCCTAGTGGGTCGTACGAGCAGTACTTC. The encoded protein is CASSPSGSYEQYF.

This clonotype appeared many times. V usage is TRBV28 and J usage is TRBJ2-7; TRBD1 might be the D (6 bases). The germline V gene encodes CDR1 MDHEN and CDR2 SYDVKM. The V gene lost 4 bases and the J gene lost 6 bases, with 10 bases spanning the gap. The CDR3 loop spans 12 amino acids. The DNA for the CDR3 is TGTGCCAGCAGTTCAGGGGTGGGCGAGCAGTACTTC. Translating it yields CASSSGVGEQYF. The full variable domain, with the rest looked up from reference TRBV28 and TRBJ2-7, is DVKVTQSSRYLVKRTGEKVFLECVQDMDHENMFWYRQDPGLGLRLIYFSYDVKMKEKGDIPEGYSVSREKKERFSLILESASTNQTSMYLCASSSGVGEQYFGPGTRLTVT.